This TCR beta chain was identified during a study of CD8 T cells in Susac syndrome. Germline values: CDR1 DFQATT, CDR2 SNEGSKA (reference sequence). With 6 bases clipped from V and 1 base from J, the junction kept 15 bases outside the gene matches. The CDR3 spans 20 residues. Random-hexamer reverse transcription was applied to roughly 0.5 to 1 ug RNA. One entry per CDR3 protein results from TCRdb running MiXCR on the immunoSEQ multiplex PCR reads. There are about 210,000 distinct CDR3 sequences in the sample; approximately 95% occur only once, and around 0.076% lies in the top ten. This clonotype was seen once.

V and J are TRBV20-1 and TRBJ2-2, with 15 bases aligning to TRBD2. The sequenced sample consisted of CD4+ T cells from PBMCs. This sequence originates from a human donor with multiple sclerosis. CDR3 sequence (DNA): TGCAGTGCCCGCGTAACCCCAGGACTAGCGGGGGGGCGGAACACCGGGGAGCTGTTTTTT. It codes for CSARVTPGLAGGRNTGELFF.